A selection of T cell receptor beta chains follows, all from one sample in a study of shared clonotypes between healthy human individuals. Method: immunoSEQ multiplex PCR; TCRdb's copy keeps in-frame clones and lacks some. The data contain over a million clones, more than 95% of them singletons. Sequenced material: naive CD4+ T cells sorted from blood. The receptor source for this set is a man aged 30-40 years in good health. The CDR3 runs from the conserved cysteine through the conserved F or W. The D gene is left open where the match is weak. Clone size is shown for a subset of rows, as once, few, many or a class of expanded clone.

>TRBV10-2|TRBJ1-2|TRBD1|-
CASSLDRGLGYTF
TGCGCCAGCAGTCTGGACAGGGGGCTTGGCTACACCTTC
>TRBV5-1|TRBJ2-7|TRBD2|-
CASSPQARLAGAHEQYF
TGCGCCAGCAGCCCTCAGGCAAGGCTAGCGGGAGCTCACGAGCAGTACTTC
>TRBV2|TRBJ2-3|-|-
CASSRQPSSTDTQYF
TGTGCCAGCAGTAGGCAACCTTCTAGCACAGATACGCAGTATTTT
>TRBV19|TRBJ1-1|-|-
CASRDRGQAFF
TGTGCCAGTAGGGACCGGGGCCAAGCTTTCTTT
>TRBV11-2|TRBJ2-3|-|-
CASSLGPRQYRVTDTQYF
TGTGCCAGCAGCTTAGGCCCTCGGCAGTACAGGGTCACAGATACGCAGTATTTT
>TRBV4-1|TRBJ2-3|TRBD2|-
CASSPPGGIGQYF
TGCGCCAGCAGCCCCCCGGGAGGGATAGGGCAGTATTTT
>TRBV2|TRBJ2-3|-|-
CASSDPDTQYF
TGTGCCAGCAGTGACCCAGATACGCAGTATTTT
>TRBV11-2|TRBJ2-1|-|-
CASSLDPGASSYNEQFF
TGTGCCAGCAGCTTAGATCCGGGGGCTTCCTCCTACAATGAGCAGTTCTTC
>TRBV7-2|TRBJ2-7|-|-
CASSLNTYEQYF
TGTGCCAGCAGCTTAAATACGTACGAGCAGTACTTC
>TRBV5-6|TRBJ2-7|TRBD2|-
CASSFSGSGRAGQYF
TGTGCCAGCAGCTTTAGTGGCAGCGGGAGGGCTGGACAGTACTTC
>TRBV5-4|TRBJ2-7|-|-
CASSSGRGSSYEQYF
TGTGCCAGCAGCTCAGGAAGGGGTTCCTCCTACGAGCAGTACTTC
>TRBV5-4|TRBJ2-3|TRBD2|-
CASSLAGADTQYF
TGTGCCAGCAGCTTAGCGGGGGCAGATACGCAGTATTTT
>TRBV19|TRBJ2-1|TRBD2|-
CASSSLLAGEYNEQFF
TGTGCCAGTAGTTCCCTTTTAGCGGGAGAATACAATGAGCAGTTCTTC
>TRBV5-6|TRBJ2-1|-|-
CASSLKRQSSYNEQFF
TGTGCCAGCAGCTTGAAGCGGCAGAGCTCCTACAATGAGCAGTTCTTC
>TRBV10-2|TRBJ1-2|-|-
CASSEAGYNYGYTF
TGCGCCAGCAGTGAGGCAGGCTATAACTATGGCTACACCTTC
>TRBV28|TRBJ2-3|-|-
CASALGGAGTDTQYF
TGTGCCAGCGCCTTAGGGGGGGCTGGCACAGATACGCAGTATTTT
>TRBV7-6|TRBJ2-3|-|-
CASSLGSGTQYF
TGTGCCAGCAGCTTAGGGAGTGGCACGCAGTATTTT
>TRBV5-5|TRBJ2-7|TRBD2|-
CASSLVLAGGVYEQYF
TGTGCCAGCAGCTTGGTGCTAGCGGGAGGCGTATACGAGCAGTACTTC
>TRBV7-2|TRBJ2-7|TRBD1|once
CASSLGQGSREQYF
TGTGCCAGCAGCTTAGGACAGGGGAGTCGCGAGCAGTACTTC
>TRBV11-2|TRBJ2-7|TRBD1|-
CASRFLRDRVGEQYF
TGTGCCAGCAGGTTCCTACGGGACAGGGTGGGGGAGCAGTACTTC